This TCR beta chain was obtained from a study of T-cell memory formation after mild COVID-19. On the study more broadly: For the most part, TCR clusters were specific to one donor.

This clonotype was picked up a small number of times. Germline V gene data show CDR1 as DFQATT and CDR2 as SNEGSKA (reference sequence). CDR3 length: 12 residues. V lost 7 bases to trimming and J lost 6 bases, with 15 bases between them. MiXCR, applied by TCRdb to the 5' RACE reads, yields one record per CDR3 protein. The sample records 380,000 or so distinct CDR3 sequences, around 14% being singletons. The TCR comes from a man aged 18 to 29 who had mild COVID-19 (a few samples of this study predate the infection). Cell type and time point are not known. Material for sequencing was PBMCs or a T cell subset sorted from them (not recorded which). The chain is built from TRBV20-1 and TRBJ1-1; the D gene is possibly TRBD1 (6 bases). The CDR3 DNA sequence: TGCAGTGTGGGCAGGGGTAATTCTGAAGCTTTCTTT. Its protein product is CSVGRGNSEAFF.